The clone carrying this T cell receptor (beta chain) was detected ten times or more. Antigen specificity is unknown. This sample is drawn from a study of T cells in Graves' hyperthyroidism and ophthalmopathy. Broader study findings: Most clonotypes expanded in thyroid above 0.001 were likewise present in blood.

Germline V gene sequence: CDR1 MNHEY, CDR2 SVGAGI. There are 15 residues in the CDR3. Trimming stripped 0 bases from V and 3 bases from J, with 12 bases between. Ophthalmopathy cases scored 3 or more on the Clinical Activity Score and 4 or more on NOSPECS grade, with duration below 3 months. Patients having uncontrolled infection, another autoimmune disease, pregnancy or lactation were not included. Diagnosis relied on clinical symptoms, serum thyroxine and TRAb, thyroid ultrasound and orbital computed tomography. Authors of the study amplified TCR beta CDR3 regions from RNA transcripts. TCR CDR3 underwent first-round RT-PCR with the HTBI primer set. TCRdb fed the multiplex PCR reads into MiXCR, producing one record per CDR3 protein. The data show approximately 600,000 distinct CDR3 sequences, with approximately 15% seen just once and around 4.1% held by the top ten.

Sequences were obtained from blood. This clonotype originated in a woman in her thirties or forties with Graves' ophthalmopathy. The chain joins TRBV6-5 to TRBJ2-7; D is unresolved. DNA for the CDR3: TGTGCCAGCAGTTACTCTGGGCCAGCCAACTACGAGCAGTACTTC. This encodes CASSYSGPANYEQYF.